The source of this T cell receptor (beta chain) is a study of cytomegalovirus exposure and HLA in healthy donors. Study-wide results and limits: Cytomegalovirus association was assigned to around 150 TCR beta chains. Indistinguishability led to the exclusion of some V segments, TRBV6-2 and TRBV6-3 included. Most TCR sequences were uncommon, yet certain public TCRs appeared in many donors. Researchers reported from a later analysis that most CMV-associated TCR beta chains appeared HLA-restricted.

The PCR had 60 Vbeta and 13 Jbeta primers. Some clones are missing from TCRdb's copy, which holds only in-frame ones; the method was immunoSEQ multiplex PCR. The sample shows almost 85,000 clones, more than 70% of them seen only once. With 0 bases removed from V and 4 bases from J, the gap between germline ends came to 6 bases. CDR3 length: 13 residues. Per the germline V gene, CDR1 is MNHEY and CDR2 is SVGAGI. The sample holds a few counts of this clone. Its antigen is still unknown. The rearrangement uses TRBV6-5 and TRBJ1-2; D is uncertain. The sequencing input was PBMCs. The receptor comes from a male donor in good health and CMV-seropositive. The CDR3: CASSYSTSYGYTF. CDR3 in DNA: TGTGCCAGCAGTTACTCGACATCCTATGGCTACACCTTC.